Listed below are T cell receptor beta chains from one sample, sequenced in a study of radiotherapy plus CTLA-4 blockade in lung cancer. Data came from immunoSEQ multiplex PCR; TCRdb stores just in-frame clones and leaves some out. The sample includes 55,000 to 75,000 clones, roughly three quarters of them seen just once. This material consisted of peripheral blood, taken from a patient treated with radiotherapy plus ipilimumab. These receptors all stem from a human donor with non-small cell lung cancer whose response to radiotherapy plus ipilimumab could not be evaluated. Some clones in this sample may be carry-over from other donors' samples. CDR3s include the opening cysteine and the closing phenylalanine or tryptophan. D genes are given only for firm matches. Size tells how often a clone was seen (once, few, many) or the class of an expanded clone, and some rows leave it out.

size | J | D | V | DNA | CDR3
once | TRBJ1-6 | NA | TRBV5-1 | TGCGCCAGCAGCTGGCAGGGAAGGGAAGATTCACCCCTCCACTTT | CASSWQGREDSPLHF
NA | TRBJ1-1 | TRBD1 | TRBV28 | TGTGCCATCCGACCTCCCGAGGGGGCGCGGCGGGACACTGAAGCTTTCTTT | CAIRPPEGARRDTEAFF
NA | TRBJ2-3 | NA | TRBV7-6 | TGTGCCAGCAGCTCCCCCGGGAGTTTCACAGATACGCAGTATTTT | CASSSPGSFTDTQYF
NA | TRBJ1-2 | TRBD1 | TRBV5-1 | TGCGCCAGCAGCTTGGATGGACAGGGACACTATGGCTACACCTTC | CASSLDGQGHYGYTF
few | TRBJ1-5 | NA | TRBV28 | TGTGCCAGCAGTTTCGGGGGGGCACCTCAGCCCCAGCATTTT | CASSFGGAPQPQHF
NA | TRBJ2-6 | TRBD1 | TRBV4-3 | TGCGCCAGCAGCCAAGGACAGGGGTTTGGGGCCAACGTCCTGACTTTC | CASSQGQGFGANVLTF
NA | TRBJ2-3 | NA | TRBV9 | TGTGCCAGCAGCGTCAAAGGGGGAAGAGATACGCAGTATTTT | CASSVKGGRDTQYF
NA | TRBJ1-3 | NA | TRBV9 | TGTGCCAGCAGCTCTCGGACGGGGAGCTCTGGAAACACCATATATTTT | CASSSRTGSSGNTIYF
NA | TRBJ1-6 | NA | TRBV7-2 | TGTGCCAGCAGCTTGGGGGGGAACAACTATAATTCACCCCTCCACTTT | CASSLGGNNYNSPLHF
NA | TRBJ1-6 | NA | TRBV19 | TGTGCCAGTAGTATTTCCGGCGGGGCTTCACCCCTCCACTTT | CASSISGGASPLHF
NA | TRBJ1-5 | NA | TRBV6-1 | TGTGCCAGCAGCGGCTGGACATCGAACAATCAGCCCCAGCATTTT | CASSGWTSNNQPQHF
NA | TRBJ2-7 | TRBD1 | TRBV6-5 | TGTGCCAGCAGTCTACACCGGGACAGGGGGCCCGAGCAGTACTTC | CASSLHRDRGPEQYF
NA | TRBJ2-2 | NA | TRBV9 | TGTGCCAGCAGCCCTCGGACAGCCGGGGCGAGCACCGGGGAGCTGTTTTTT | CASSPRTAGASTGELFF
NA | TRBJ2-3 | TRBD1 | TRBV2 | TGTGCCAGCACCAAACACACAGGGGGCACAGATACGCAGTATTTT | CASTKHTGGTDTQYF
few | TRBJ1-6 | NA | TRBV11-2 | TGTGCCAGCAGCTCGACAGCTATTAATTCACCCCTCCACTTT | CASSSTAINSPLHF
NA | TRBJ2-2 | TRBD2 | TRBV28 | TGTGCCAGCAGCCCCGGGACTAGCGGGGGAAGGAACACCGGGGAGCTGTTTTTT | CASSPGTSGGRNTGELFF
NA | TRBJ1-1 | NA | TRBV10-3 | TGTGCCATCAGGGGGAGCATGAACACTGAAGCTTTCTTT | CAIRGSMNTEAFF
NA | TRBJ2-5 | NA | TRBV5-1 | TGCGCCAGCAGCTTGGGGGCAGAAGAGACCCAGTACTTC | CASSLGAEETQYF
few | TRBJ2-5 | NA | TRBV18 | TGTGCCAGCTCAATAGCCGGGGTCGGAGAGACCCAGTACTTC | CASSIAGVGETQYF
NA | TRBJ2-7 | TRBD1 | TRBV7-9 | TGTGCCAGCAGCCCTCCCGGACAGGCGGTGGAGTACTTC | CASSPPGQAVEYF
NA | TRBJ2-5 | NA | TRBV7-2 | TGTGCCAGCAGCTTTAGTGGAGCGGAGACCCAGTACTTC | CASSFSGAETQYF
NA | TRBJ1-6 | TRBD1 | TRBV6-1 | TGTGCCTCCCGGACAGGGGGGGGGAATTCACCCCTCCACTTT | CASRTGGGNSPLHF
NA | TRBJ2-7 | NA | TRBV5-1 | TGCGCCAGCAGCCAAGGAGGGCAGGGCCCCACCTACGAGCAGTACTTC | CASSQGGQGPTYEQYF
few | TRBJ2-2 | NA | TRBV6-5 | TGTGCCAGCAAGAGGGATTACACCGGGGAGCTGTTTTTT | CASKRDYTGELFF